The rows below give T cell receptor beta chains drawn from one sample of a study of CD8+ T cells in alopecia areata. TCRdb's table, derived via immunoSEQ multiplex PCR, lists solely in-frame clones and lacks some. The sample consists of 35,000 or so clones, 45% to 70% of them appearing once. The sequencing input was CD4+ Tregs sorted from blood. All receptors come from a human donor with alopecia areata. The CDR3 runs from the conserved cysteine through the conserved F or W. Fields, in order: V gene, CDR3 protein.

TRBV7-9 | CASTPPYAFF
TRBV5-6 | CASSHPGVVGSPLHF
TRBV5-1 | CASSLAQLELSYEQYF
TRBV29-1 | CSVPQGSGANVLTF
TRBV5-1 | CASSPDRGGRATDTQYF
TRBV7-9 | CASSPQTGANVLTF
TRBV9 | CASSVGLHNEQFF
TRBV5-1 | CASSLAAGSTEAFF
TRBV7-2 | CASSLGQRETQYF
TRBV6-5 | CASRRGGGTDTQYF
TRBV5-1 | CASKGQETQYF
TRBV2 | CASSEGTSADTQYF
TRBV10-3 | CAIMGLSGLASTGELFF
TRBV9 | CASSLTVRANEKLFF
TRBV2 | CASNLQLDGLQYF
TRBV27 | CASSPGLAGGNYNEQFF
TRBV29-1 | CSVAPATYEQYF
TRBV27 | CASRIAGANVLTF
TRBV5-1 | CASSLGAGNEQFF
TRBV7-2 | CASSRLAGATGELFF
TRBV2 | CASSGPRAGGYEQYF
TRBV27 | CASKLLAGDSGEQFF
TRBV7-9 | CASSPGPAGTEAFF
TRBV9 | CASSVGPYIGRTGELFF
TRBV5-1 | CASSLGGSSSYEQYF
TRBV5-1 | CASSLVNRGFYEQYF
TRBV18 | CASSPQVRTRETQYF
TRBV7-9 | CASSSAGRFQETQYF
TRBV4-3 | CASSPWAGRQETQYF
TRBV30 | CAWSSRKGGGNIQYF
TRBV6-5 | CASRPGQVGWETQYF
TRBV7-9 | CASSLGSGNTGELFF
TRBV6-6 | CASSSPDAKNIQYF
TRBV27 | CASRASNSGVSSYNEQFF
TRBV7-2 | CASSLAASVGWNIQYF
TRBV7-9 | CASSRDATGNEQFF
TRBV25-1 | CASSEGGSRDTQYF
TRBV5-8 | CASSESTVYQDEQYF
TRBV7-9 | CASSLGGYTGELFF
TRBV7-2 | CASSRGGVGNTIYF
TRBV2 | CASSERVSTDTQYF
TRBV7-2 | CASSPTPFLGSDTQYF
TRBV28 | CASSLWTVFSNQPQHF
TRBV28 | CASSLSTEAFF
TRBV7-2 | CASSLVGGHTEAFF
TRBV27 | CASSPKRTDTQYF
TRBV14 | CASRMTGNTIYF
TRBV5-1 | CASSLATGGKAFF
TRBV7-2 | CASSLPQGEFAKNIQYF
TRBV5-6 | CASSLSRGRDGYTF